This record looks at one T cell receptor (beta chain) sequence and its context. As yet, its antigen is unknown. This record comes from a study of cytomegalovirus exposure and HLA in healthy donors. Study-level results: Several V segments, TRBV6-2 and TRBV6-3 among them, could not be told apart and were dropped. In vitro data verified a few CMV-associated chains as specific for CMV antigens. V- and J-gene trimming in TCR beta was tied to a missense DCLRE1C variant by an analysis performed later. Analyses of presence and absence presupposed an approximately uniform sequencing depth across donors.

Germline CDR1 SGHTA, CDR2 FQGTGA. V was cut by 3 bases and J by 6 bases, with 11 bases left in between. The CDR3 sequence is 13 residues long. PCR used 60 Vbeta primers and 13 Jbeta primers. Profiling relied on immunoSEQ multiplex PCR, and the TCRdb table lists in-frame clones only, not all of them. The sample lists some 130,000 clones, 60% to 85% seen once, with around 1.2% in the top ten. This TCR was sampled from a male donor in good health and CMV-seropositive. The chain links TRBV7-3 to TRBJ1-2, with D unclear. The specimen sequenced was PBMCs. The CDR3 sequence is CASSFGLGDGYTF. CDR3 in DNA: TGTGCCAGCAGCTTCGGTCTAGGCGATGGCTACACCTTC.